This T cell receptor (beta chain) was sequenced in a study of blood T cell repertoires in COVID-19. On the study more broadly: Acute and convalescent COVID-19 specimens originated in the United States, Italy and Spain. In each case, the material was cDNA or gDNA derived from T cells, B-cell-depleted T cells, or PBMCs.

V was shortened by 6 bases and J by 2 bases, with 14 bases between the two germline ends. Germline V CDR1 and CDR2: MNHEY, SMNVEV (reference sequence). The CDR3 is made up of 15 amino acids. Methods used by the authors: Counts of nucleated cells, estimated from reference gene primer amplification, were obtained. Measured with immunoSEQ multiplex PCR; TCRdb has only the in-frame clones, and not every one. From that table come the V and J calls and clone size; the DNA was used to work out D and trimming. The repertoire holds some 120,000 clones, with about four fifths as singletons. The TCR was taken from a human donor in a cohort sampled during active COVID-19. The rearrangement links TRBV27 to TRBJ1-5; D is perhaps TRBD1 (6 bases). The material sequenced was peripheral blood. The CDR3 reads CASRPQGAGNQPQHF. The CDR3 DNA sequence: TGTGCCAGCAGGCCACAGGGCGCCGGCAATCAGCCCCAGCATTTT.